Below, 31 T cell receptor beta chains from the same sample are listed, as sequenced in a study of blood T cell repertoires in COVID-19. Sequencing was performed with immunoSEQ multiplex PCR; in TCRdb, only in-frame clones are kept and a portion is missing. The sample has 55,000 to 90,000 clones, 88% seen once. The sample comprised peripheral blood. Source of these receptors: a human donor in a cohort sampled during active COVID-19.

This clone was seen just once. The chain carries TRBV5-1 and TRBJ1-1; the match to TRBD1 covers 7 bases. The CDR3 sequence is 15 residues long. Germline V lookup: CDR1 SGHRS, CDR2 YFSETQ. The ends lost 3 bases at V and 1 base at J; junction bases unmatched: 6. CDR3 residues: CASSSMGTENTEAFF. The CDR3 DNA reads TGCGCCAGCAGCTCCATGGGGACAGAGAACACTGAAGCTTTCTTT.

About this clone itself: This same CDR3 is encoded by further DNA sequences in the sample. The chain combines TRBV28 with TRBJ1-4; a possible D gene is TRBD1 (5 bases). V gave up 3 bases and J gave up 1 base, with 12 bases separating them. Germline CDR1 and CDR2: MDHEN and SYDVKM. The CDR3 loop spans 16 amino acids. The CDR3 here is CASSFTLGGTNEKLFF. CDR3 DNA sequence: TGTGCCAGCAGTTTTACGTTGGGGGGAACTAATGAAAAACTGTTTTTT. Full variable domain (missing parts from reference TRBV28 and TRBJ1-4): DVKVTQSSRYLVKRTGEKVFLECVQDMDHENMFWYRQDPGLGLRLIYFSYDVKMKEKGDIPEGYSVSREKKERFSLILESASTNQTSMYLCASSFTLGGTNEKLFFGSGTQLSVL.

This clone showed up just once. V usage is TRBV25-1 and J usage is TRBJ2-1; the D gene is possibly TRBD1 (6 bases). CDR3 size: 14 residues. Trimming stripped 8 bases from V and 5 bases from J, with 16 bases between. Germline V lookup: CDR1 MGHDK, CDR2 SYGVNS. CDR3 sequence reads: CASRGQTRDNEQFF. The CDR3 DNA is TGTGCCAGCCGGGGACAAACTCGGGACAATGAGCAGTTCTTC.

V is TRBV9 and J is TRBJ2-1, with a weak D call TRBD1 (6 bases). V was trimmed by 4 bases and J by 4 bases, leaving 9 bases between them. Germline loops: CDR1 SGDLS, CDR2 YYNGEE. The CDR3 totals 13 residues. The CDR3 sequence is CASSRDRYNEQFF. Here the CDR3 DNA reads TGTGCCAGCAGCCGCGACAGGTACAATGAGCAGTTCTTC.

The V gene is TRBV27, the J gene TRBJ2-1, with D possibly TRBD1 on 5 matching bases. The length of the CDR3 is 16 residues. V was clipped by 5 bases and J by 6 bases, with 20 bases between them. Germline V lookup: CDR1 MNHEY, CDR2 SMNVEV (reference sequence). CDR3 region: CASSPSVGAASNEQFF. CDR3 DNA: TGTGCCAGCAGTCCTTCTGTAGGGGCCGCCTCCAATGAGCAGTTCTTC.

The chain links TRBV9 to TRBJ2-1, with D possibly matching TRBD2 (6 bases). V lost 0 bases and J 4 bases, leaving 8 bases between the germline ends. The germline CDR1 and CDR2 sequences are SGDLS and YYNGEE. This CDR3 has 14 amino acids. The CDR3 DNA sequence: TGTGCCAGCAGCGTAGGACGGGGGTACAATGAGCAGTTCTTC. Translation gives CASSVGRGYNEQFF.

In nucleotides, the CDR3 is TGTGCCAGCAGCTCTGGTGAGACAGGATCCTACGAGCAGTACTTC. Its protein is CASSSGETGSYEQYF. The chain has TRBV7-9 and TRBJ2-7; possibly TRBD1 for D (6 bases). V lost 4 bases and J lost 1, with 14 bases in between. This CDR3 spans 15 amino acids. Germline V lookup: CDR1 SEHNR, CDR2 FQNEAQ (reference sequence).

The chain joins TRBV6-1 to TRBJ2-1; possibly TRBD1 for D (5 bases). This CDR3 comprises 14 residues. Per germline, CDR1 MNHNS and CDR2 SASEGT. Trimming pared 2 bases from V and 6 bases from J, leaving 11 bases between. The CDR3 bases are TGTGCCAGCAGTGAAAGGGGAAGAGGCAATGAGCAGTTCTTC. Residues: CASSERGRGNEQFF.

The rearrangement uses TRBV28 and TRBJ2-1; 11 nucleotides line up with TRBD2. V gave up 5 bases and J gave up 9 bases; unmatched junction bases: 9. Looked up from germline, CDR1 is MDHEN and CDR2 is SYDVKM. The CDR3 is made up of 15 amino acids. This CDR3 is CASSVFSGRVGEQFF. CDR3 DNA: TGTGCCAGCAGTGTATTTAGCGGGAGGGTTGGTGAGCAGTTCTTC.

This chain joins TRBV28 and TRBJ2-3; D may be TRBD1 (5 bases). Germline CDR1 and CDR2: MDHEN and SYDVKM. Trimming took 8 bases from V and 6 from J, leaving 12 bases between them. The CDR3 spans 12 residues. The CDR3 here is CASQGSFDTQYF. CDR3 bases: TGTGCCAGCCAGGGAAGTTTTGATACGCAGTATTTT.

This rearrangement joins TRBV7-2 to TRBJ1-2; the D is unclear. Germline assignment: CDR1 SGHTA and CDR2 FQGNSA. V lost 5 bases and J 5 bases, leaving 21 bases between the germline ends. The CDR3 runs 16 residues. CDR3 nucleotides: TGTGCCAGCAGCCCAGACGGGGTATCCATCCCTTATGGCTACACCTTC. Its translation is CASSPDGVSIPYGYTF.

The chain uses TRBV18 and TRBJ2-4, with 7 bases that match TRBD1. The CDR3 is made up of 15 amino acids. Germline CDR1 is KGHSH and CDR2 is LQKENI. With 4 bases clipped from V and 8 bases from J, the junction kept 11 bases outside the gene matches. The CDR3 loop is CASSLRDSGGDIQYF. CDR3 coding DNA: TGTGCCAGCTCACTAAGGGACAGTGGGGGTGACATTCAGTACTTC.

In this sample, this clone turned up a few times. In the same sample, other DNA sequences code for this CDR3. V usage is TRBV5-4 and J usage is TRBJ2-1; 9 bases agree with TRBD2. Germline lookup yields CDR1 SGHNT and CDR2 YYREEE (reference sequence). This CDR3 is built from 16 residues. The V gene end was trimmed by 0 bases and the J gene end by 0 bases; junction bases not matched to a gene: 1. Here the CDR3 DNA reads TGTGCCAGCAGCTTGGGTAGCGGGAGCTCCTACAATGAGCAGTTCTTC. Encoded protein: CASSLGSGSSYNEQFF.

This CDR3 reads CACSAEIGEKLFF. For the CDR3, the DNA is TGTGCCTGCTCGGCGGAGATCGGTGAAAAACTGTTTTTT. The chain uses TRBV2 and TRBJ1-4; D is unresolved. Germline loops: CDR1 SNHLY, CDR2 FYNNEI. V gave up 11 bases and J gave up 7 bases, with 17 bases separating them. This CDR3 has 13 amino acids.

The chain links TRBV5-6 to TRBJ2-7, with 7 bases lining up with TRBD1. V lost 1 base and J lost 7; bases outside the gene matches: 11. Per germline, CDR1 SGHDT and CDR2 YYEEEE. CDR3 size: 15 residues. This chain's CDR3 is CASSLYTGAPQEQYF. For the CDR3, the DNA is TGTGCCAGCAGCTTGTATACAGGGGCCCCTCAGGAGCAGTACTTC.

The rearrangement links TRBV28 to TRBJ2-7, with TRBD1 matching 8 bases. The CDR3 is made up of 14 amino acids. CDR1 is MDHEN, CDR2 SYDVKM, per germline. The trim removed 4 bases at V and 2 bases at J, leaving 4 bases unmatched. The CDR3, as DNA: TGTGCCAGCAGTTCCGGGACAGGCACCTACGAGCAGTACTTC. Its protein is CASSSGTGTYEQYF.

This clone was recorded once. The chain carries TRBV3-1 (or the pseudogene TRBV3-2) and TRBJ2-2, with TRBD2 as a possible D gene (5 bases). Trimming took 3 bases from V and 8 from J, leaving 7 bases between them. The CDR3 spans 12 residues. Germline CDR1 reads LGHDT; CDR2 reads YNNKEL (reference sequence). The CDR3 DNA reads as TGTGCCAGCAGCCAGCGGGTGGGGGAGCTGTTTTTT. Amino acids: CASSQRVGELFF.

The V and J genes are TRBV29-1 and TRBJ2-3; 10 bases agree with TRBD2. CDR3 length: 13 residues. CDR1 is SQVTM, CDR2 ANQGSEA, per germline. With 4 bases clipped from V and 5 bases from J, the junction kept 3 bases outside the gene matches. In DNA form, the CDR3 reads TGCAGCGTTGCGCCTAGCGGGAGAGATACGCAGTATTTT. Its translation is CSVAPSGRDTQYF.

The count of this clone is one. The V and J genes are TRBV10-2 and TRBJ2-1; 9 positions agree with TRBD2. Germline V lookup: CDR1 WSHSY, CDR2 SAAADI. The CDR3 is made up of 15 amino acids. Unmatched junction bases numbered 7, after V lost 3 bases and J lost 7 bases. The CDR3 coding sequence is TGCGCCAGCAGTGATGGTAGCGGGAGAGGGAATGAGCAGTTCTTC. This gives the protein CASSDGSGRGNEQFF.

The genes are TRBV6-6 and TRBJ1-1, with D possibly being TRBD1 (6 bases). V shed 0 bases and J shed 5 bases, with 13 bases lying between them. Germline CDR1 reads MNHNY; CDR2 reads SVGAGI (reference sequence). This CDR3 is 15 amino acids long. CDR3: CASSYSVPGVTEAFF. CDR3 DNA: TGTGCCAGCAGTTACTCGGTCCCAGGGGTTACTGAAGCTTTCTTT.

The gene calls are TRBV5-1 and TRBJ1-1, with TRBD1 matching over 8 bases. This CDR3 contains 15 residues. Germline V gene lookup returns CDR1 SGHRS and CDR2 YFSETQ. Trimming at V came to 3 bases and at J to 8 bases, leaving 12 bases not matched to a gene. The DNA for the CDR3 is TGCGCCAGCAGCTACCACGACAGGGGAGGGAGGGAAGCTTTCTTT. It translates to CASSYHDRGGREAFF. Filled out from reference TRBV5-1 and TRBJ1-1, the complete variable domain reads KAGVTQTPRYLIKTRGQQVTLSCSPISGHRSVSWYQQTPGQGLQFLFEYFSETQRNKGNFPGRFSGRQFSNSRSEMNVSTLELGDSALYLCASSYHDRGGREAFFGQGTRLTVV.

The genes are TRBV12-3 or TRBV12-4 and TRBJ2-7; no reliable D call. V lost 4 bases to trimming and J lost 7 bases, with 11 bases between them. The CDR3 consists of 12 residues. CDR3 protein: CASSSPSVEQYF. The CDR3 DNA is TGTGCCAGCAGTTCCCCTAGTGTGGAGCAGTACTTC.

The V call is TRBV5-6, the J call TRBJ2-5, with a possible D match to TRBD1 (5 bases). There are 12 residues in the CDR3. The ends were cut back, 0 bases at V and 6 bases at J, with 6 bases in the middle. Per the germline V gene, CDR1 is SGHDT and CDR2 is YYEEEE. The CDR3 DNA follows: TGTGCCAGCAGCTTGGACAGGAAGACCCAGTACTTC. It encodes CASSLDRKTQYF.

This clone was found a few times. This chain uses TRBV7-9 with TRBJ1-5; TRBD1 agrees at 8 bases. Germline CDR1 reads SEHNR; CDR2 reads FQNEAQ (reference sequence). The CDR3 runs 18 residues. V trimming: 1 base; J trimming: 3 bases; junction bases outside the gene matches: 11. The CDR3 sequence: CASSLDYGGTGNNQPQHF. In DNA, the CDR3 is TGTGCCAGCAGCTTAGATTACGGTGGGACAGGAAACAATCAGCCCCAGCATTTT. Filled out from reference TRBV7-9 and TRBJ1-5, the complete variable domain reads DTGVSQNPRHKITKRGQNVTFRCDPISEHNRLYWYRQTLGQGPEFLTYFQNEAQLEKSRLLSDRFSAERPKGSFSTLEIQRTEQGDSAMYLCASSLDYGGTGNNQPQHFGDGTRLSIL.

V and J are TRBV15 and TRBJ2-7; 9 nucleotides agree with TRBD1. Germline V gene lookup returns CDR1 LNHNV and CDR2 YYDKDF (reference sequence). The CDR3 loop spans 14 amino acids. With V trimmed by 5 bases and J by 6 bases, 8 bases remained unmatched. The CDR3 reads CATSGRTGAGEQYF. In DNA form, the CDR3 reads TGTGCCACCAGCGGGAGGACAGGGGCTGGCGAGCAGTACTTC. The entire variable domain, with the rest obtained from reference TRBV15 and TRBJ2-7, is as follows: DAMVIQNPRYQVTQFGKPVTLSCSQTLNHNVMYWYQQKSSQAPKLLFHYYDKDFNNEADTPDNFQSRRPNTSFCFLDIRSPGLGDTAMYLCATSGRTGAGEQYFGPGTRLTVT.

V gene TRBV29-1 combines with J gene TRBJ1-6; D ambiguous. Deletions cut 5 bases from V and 7 bases from J, with 9 bases between. The length of the CDR3 is 12 residues. Per germline, CDR1 SQVTM and CDR2 ANQGSEA. CDR3 in amino acids: CSVRYPNSPLHF. The CDR3 nucleotides are TGCAGCGTTCGGTATCCCAATTCACCCCTCCACTTT.

The CDR3 DNA sequence: TGCGCCAGCAGCCCTGTCGGGACAGGGGGTTTGGGTGAGCAGTTCTTC. Encoded protein: CASSPVGTGGLGEQFF. The chain combines TRBV5-1 with TRBJ2-1, with 11 bases that match TRBD1. Germline loops: CDR1 SGHRS, CDR2 YFSETQ. This CDR3 region has 16 residues. The J segment lost 9 bases and the V segment lost 4 bases, leaving 12 bases of the junction unmatched. The full variable domain, completed using reference TRBV5-1 and TRBJ2-1, is KAGVTQTPRYLIKTRGQQVTLSCSPISGHRSVSWYQQTPGQGLQFLFEYFSETQRNKGNFPGRFSGRQFSNSRSEMNVSTLELGDSALYLCASSPVGTGGLGEQFFGPGTRLTVL.

The V call is TRBV11-2, the J call TRBJ2-2; D is perhaps TRBD1 (6 bases). The CDR3 is 14 amino acids. The ends were cut back, 0 bases at V and 8 bases at J, with 10 bases in the middle. Germline CDR1 is SGHAT and CDR2 is FQNNGV. The CDR3 DNA is TGTGCCAGCAGCTTAGATCTAGGGACAGGGGAGCTGTTTTTT. Protein: CASSLDLGTGELFF. The whole variable domain, filled in from reference TRBV11-2 and TRBJ2-2, reads EAGVAQSPRYKIIEKRQSVAFWCNPISGHATLYWYQQILGQGPKLLIQFQNNGVVDDSQLPKDRFSAERLKGVDSTLKIQPAKLEDSAVYLCASSLDLGTGELFFGEGSRLTVL.

The chain has TRBV3-1 (or the pseudogene TRBV3-2) and TRBJ2-5; possible D gene TRBD1, 5 bases. V lost 1 base to trimming and J lost 0 bases, with 6 bases between them. CDR3 length: 14 amino acids. Germline CDR1 is LGHDT and CDR2 is YNNKEL (reference sequence). The CDR3 sequence: CASSQGTHQETQYF. The CDR3, as DNA: TGTGCCAGCAGCCAAGGGACACACCAAGAGACCCAGTACTTC.

V and J are TRBV28 and TRBJ1-2; D is perhaps TRBD1 (5 bases). The CDR3 extends over 13 amino acids. V was cut by 6 bases and J by 4 bases, with 12 bases left in between. The germline gives CDR1 MDHEN, CDR2 SYDVKM. The CDR3 nucleotides read TGTGCCAGCAGCCGACAGCTCTCCTATGGCTACACCTTC. It codes for CASSRQLSYGYTF.

V usage is TRBV24-1 and J usage is TRBJ2-2; TRBD1 is a possible D gene (6 bases). The germline CDR1 and CDR2 sequences are KGHDR and SFDVKD. The CDR3 covers 12 residues. Deletions cut 6 bases from V and 6 bases from J, with 7 bases between. The CDR3 DNA reads TGTGCCACCAGTTGGGGGCCCGGGGAGCTGTTTTTT. The encoded protein is CATSWGPGELFF.